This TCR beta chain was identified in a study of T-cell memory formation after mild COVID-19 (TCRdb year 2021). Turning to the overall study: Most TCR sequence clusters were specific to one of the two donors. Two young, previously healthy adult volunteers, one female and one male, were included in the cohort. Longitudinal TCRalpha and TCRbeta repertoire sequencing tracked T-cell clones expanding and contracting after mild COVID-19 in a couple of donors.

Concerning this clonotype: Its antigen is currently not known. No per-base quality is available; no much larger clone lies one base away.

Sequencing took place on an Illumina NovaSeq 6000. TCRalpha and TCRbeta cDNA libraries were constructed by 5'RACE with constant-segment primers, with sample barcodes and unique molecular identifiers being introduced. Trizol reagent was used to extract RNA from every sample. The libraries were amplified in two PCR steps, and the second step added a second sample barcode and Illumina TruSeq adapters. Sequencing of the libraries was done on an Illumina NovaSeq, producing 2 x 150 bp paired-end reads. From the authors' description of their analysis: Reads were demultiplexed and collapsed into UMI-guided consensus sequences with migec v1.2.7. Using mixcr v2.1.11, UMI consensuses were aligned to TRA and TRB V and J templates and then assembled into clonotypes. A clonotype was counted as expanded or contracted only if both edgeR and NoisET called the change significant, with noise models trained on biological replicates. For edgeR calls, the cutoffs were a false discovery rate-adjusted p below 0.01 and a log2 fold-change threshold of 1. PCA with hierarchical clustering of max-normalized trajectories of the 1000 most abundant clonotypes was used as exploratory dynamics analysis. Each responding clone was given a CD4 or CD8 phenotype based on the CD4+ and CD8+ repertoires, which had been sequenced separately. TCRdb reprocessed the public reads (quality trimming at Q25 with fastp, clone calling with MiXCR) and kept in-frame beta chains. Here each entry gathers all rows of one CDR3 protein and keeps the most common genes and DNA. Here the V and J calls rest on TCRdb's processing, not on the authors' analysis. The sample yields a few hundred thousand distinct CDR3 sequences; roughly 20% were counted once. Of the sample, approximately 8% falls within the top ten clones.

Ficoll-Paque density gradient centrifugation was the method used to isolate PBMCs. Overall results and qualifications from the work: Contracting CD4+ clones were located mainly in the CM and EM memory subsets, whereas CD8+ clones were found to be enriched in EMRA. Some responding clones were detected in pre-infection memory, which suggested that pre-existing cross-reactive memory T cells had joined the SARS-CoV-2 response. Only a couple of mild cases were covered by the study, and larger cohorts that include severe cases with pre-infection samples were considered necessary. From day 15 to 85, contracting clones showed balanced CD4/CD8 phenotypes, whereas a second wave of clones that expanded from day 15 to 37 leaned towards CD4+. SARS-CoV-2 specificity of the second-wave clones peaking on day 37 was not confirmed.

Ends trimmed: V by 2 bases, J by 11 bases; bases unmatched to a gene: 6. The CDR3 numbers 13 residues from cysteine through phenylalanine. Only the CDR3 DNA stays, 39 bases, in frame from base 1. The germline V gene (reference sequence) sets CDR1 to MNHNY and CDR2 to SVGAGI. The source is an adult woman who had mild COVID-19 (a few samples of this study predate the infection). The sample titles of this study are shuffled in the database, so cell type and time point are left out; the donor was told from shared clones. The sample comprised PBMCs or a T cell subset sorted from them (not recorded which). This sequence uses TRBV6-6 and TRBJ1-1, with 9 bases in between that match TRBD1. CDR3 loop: CASSYPEQGAAFF. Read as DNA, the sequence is TGTGCCAGCAGTTACCCGGAACAGGGGGCGGCTTTCTTT.